Following are 28 T cell receptor beta chains from one sample sequenced in a study of blood T cell repertoires in COVID-19. Sequencing used immunoSEQ multiplex PCR; TCRdb keeps in-frame clones, though not all of them. The sample has 350,000 to 450,000 clones; about 90% are singletons. Sequenced: peripheral blood. The receptors originated from a man aged 40-49 years with acute or convalescent COVID-19.

This clone has a single count. The chain carries TRBV30 and TRBJ1-4; D is unresolved. V lost 3 bases, J lost 5 bases, and 4 bases lay in between. In germline, CDR1 is GTSNPN, CDR2 SVGIG (reference sequence). The CDR3 runs 11 residues. The CDR3, as DNA: TGTGCCTGGAGCCCGAATGAAAAACTGTTTTTT. This translates into CAWSPNEKLFF.

The rearrangement links TRBV25-1 to TRBJ2-7; D ambiguous. Germline V gene lookup returns CDR1 MGHDK and CDR2 SYGVNS. This CDR3 spans 14 amino acids. V dropped 4 bases and J dropped 2 bases, with 12 bases sitting between them. The CDR3 sequence: CASSGSPLTYEQYF. CDR3 in DNA: TGTGCCAGCAGTGGGAGTCCCCTTACCTACGAGCAGTACTTC.

The chain links TRBV5-5 to TRBJ1-1; D not resolved. The germline V and J ends were trimmed by 3 bases and 3 bases, with 9 bases remaining between them. The CDR3 totals 13 residues. Germline V gene sequence: CDR1 SGHKS, CDR2 YYEKEE (reference sequence). The CDR3 DNA follows: TGTGCCAGCAGCTCCCAGGTGGACACTGAAGCTTTCTTT. Translation: CASSSQVDTEAFF.

CDR3 nucleotide sequence: TGTGCCAGCAGCTTAGTGGCTAGCCTGGGGAGCTCCTACAATGAGCAGTTCTTC. It specifies CASSLVASLGSSYNEQFF. The V and J genes are TRBV7-8 and TRBJ2-1; maybe TRBD2 (5 bases). The ends were cut back, 1 base at V and 0 bases at J, with 16 bases in the middle. Germline V gene data show CDR1 as SGHVS and CDR2 as FQNEAQ. The CDR3 runs 18 residues.

V and J are TRBV7-2 and TRBJ2-5; 8 bases fit TRBD2. This CDR3 region has 15 residues. Trimming at V came to 3 bases and at J to 4 bases, leaving 7 bases not matched to a gene. The germline gives CDR1 SGHTA, CDR2 FQGNSA. CDR3: CASSFAGGLGETQYF. Written as DNA, the CDR3 is TGTGCCAGCAGCTTCGCGGGAGGTTTGGGAGAGACCCAGTACTTC. Using reference TRBV7-2 and TRBJ2-5 for the parts outside the CDR3, the full variable domain is GAGVSQSPSNKVTEKGKDVELRCDPISGHTALYWYRQSLGQGLEFLIYFQGNSAPDKSGLPSDRFSAERTGGSVSTLTIQRTQQEDSAVYLCASSFAGGLGETQYFGPGTRLLVL.

CDR3 sequence reads: CASSSGTGGIRNEKLFF. CDR3 sequence (DNA): TGTGCCAGCAGCTCCGGGACAGGGGGCATTCGTAATGAAAAACTGTTTTTT. The chain combines TRBV7-9 with TRBJ1-4; 12 nucleotides align to TRBD1. V shed 4 bases and J 4 bases; nucleotides not matched to a gene: 7. This CDR3 is 17 amino acids long. Germline CDR1 is SEHNR and CDR2 is FQNEAQ (reference sequence).

The chain employs TRBV4-3 and TRBJ1-3; D is unresolved. Trimming shortened V by 1 base and J by 3 bases, and 7 bases separated the two germline ends. CDR3 length: 14 residues. Looked up from germline, CDR1 is LGHNA and CDR2 is YSLEER. The chain's CDR3 is CASSQVADGNTIYF. The CDR3 region has the DNA TGCGCCAGCAGCCAAGTGGCGGATGGAAACACCATATATTTT.

This clone was observed a few times. J is TRBJ1-1 and V is TRBV7-3; 8 bases map to TRBD1. With V trimmed by 2 bases and J by 2 bases, 1 base remained unmatched. Per germline, CDR1 SGHTA and CDR2 FQGTGA. The CDR3 runs 14 residues. The CDR3 region has the DNA TGTGCCAGCAGCTTACAGGGGGCTAACACTGAAGCTTTCTTT. Encoded protein: CASSLQGANTEAFF.

V is TRBV19 and J is TRBJ2-1; 10 bases match TRBD2. With 4 bases clipped from V and 9 bases from J, the junction kept 6 bases outside the gene matches. The germline CDR1 and CDR2 sequences are LNHDA and SQIVND (reference sequence). This CDR3 is 14 amino acids long. This chain's CDR3 is CASSKGLAGVEQFF. Written as DNA, the CDR3 is TGTGCCAGTAGTAAGGGGCTAGCGGGAGTTGAGCAGTTCTTC.

This clone was seen a single time. The chain uses TRBV7-9 and TRBJ2-5; 7 bases line up with TRBD2. There are 16 residues in the CDR3. Germline CDR1 reads SEHNR; CDR2 reads FQNEAQ (reference sequence). Trimming cost V 5 bases and J 0 bases; bases outside gene matches: 9. CDR3 DNA: TGTGCCAGCAGCCCGTTCCGGGGGGATTACCAAGAGACCCAGTACTTC. Translating gives CASSPFRGDYQETQYF.

V gene TRBV4-3 combines with J gene TRBJ2-3, with 10 bases fitting TRBD2. Trimming at V came to 0 bases and at J to 1 base, leaving 1 base not matched to a gene. Germline CDR1 reads LGHNA; CDR2 reads YSLEER. The CDR3 loop spans 16 amino acids. The CDR3 sequence is CASSQDLAGGTDTQYF. CDR3 nucleotide sequence: TGCGCCAGCAGCCAAGATCTAGCGGGGGGCACAGATACGCAGTATTTT.

The V call is TRBV27, the J call TRBJ2-4; D is possibly TRBD1 (6 bases). Trimming cost V 2 bases and J 2 bases, with 25 bases left between them. Germline V CDR1 and CDR2: MNHEY, SMNVEV (reference sequence). The CDR3 runs 20 residues. The CDR3 nucleotides read TGTGCCAGCAGTTTACTCGGAGAGGGGGATTTAGAAACCCCCAAAAACATTCAGTACTTC. It specifies CASSLLGEGDLETPKNIQYF.

V gene TRBV7-3 combines with J gene TRBJ1-1, with 8 bases identical to TRBD1. V lost 4 bases to trimming and J lost 4 bases; unmatched junction nucleotides: 5. The length of the CDR3 is 14 residues. Germline V gene lookup returns CDR1 SGHTA and CDR2 FQGTGA. CDR3 loop: CASSSRGLGTEAFF. The CDR3, as DNA: TGTGCCAGCAGCTCCAGGGGGCTGGGCACTGAAGCTTTCTTT.

This chain links TRBV28 with TRBJ1-5; 8 nucleotides match TRBD1. With V trimmed by 5 bases and J by 0 bases, 6 bases remained unmatched. From germline, CDR1 is MDHEN and CDR2 SYDVKM. The CDR3 loop spans 16 amino acids. DNA of the CDR3: TGTGCCAGCAGTATAACAGGGGGGGATAGCAATCAGCCCCAGCATTTT. This gives the protein CASSITGGDSNQPQHF.

V usage is TRBV30 and J usage is TRBJ1-3; possibly TRBD1 for D (6 bases). CDR3 length equals 14 residues. From germline, CDR1 is GTSNPN and CDR2 SVGIG (reference sequence). V was trimmed by 4 bases and J by 3 bases, leaving 13 bases between them. Here the CDR3 DNA reads TGTGCCTGGAATTACAGGGCTGGTGGAAACACCATATATTTT. Residues: CAWNYRAGGNTIYF.

Concerning this clone: Other DNA sequences in this specimen translate into the identical CDR3. CDR3 region: CASSLRGAGNTIYF. The CDR3 DNA is TGTGCCAGCAGTTTGCGGGGCGCTGGAAACACCATATATTTT. The chain couples TRBV27 to TRBJ1-3; D is possibly TRBD1 (5 bases). Trimming removed 3 bases from V and 2 bases from J, with 8 bases in between. The CDR3 runs 14 residues. The germline gives CDR1 MNHEY, CDR2 SMNVEV (reference sequence).

The V gene is TRBV28, the J gene TRBJ1-2, with 9 nucleotides matching TRBD1. Trimming at V came to 7 bases and at J to 6 bases, leaving 3 bases not matched to a gene. The germline gives CDR1 MDHEN, CDR2 SYDVKM. This CDR3 comprises 12 residues. Written as DNA, the CDR3 is TGTGCCAGCATTACAGGGGGCGATGGCTACACCTTC. Translating gives CASITGGDGYTF.

The chain uses TRBV30 and TRBJ2-7; 7 nucleotides agree with TRBD1. Germline V CDR1 and CDR2: GTSNPN, SVGIG (reference sequence). This CDR3 is 12 amino acids long. Trimming removed 4 bases from V and 4 bases from J; junction bases left unmatched: 4. The CDR3 DNA sequence: TGTGCCTGGATCAAGGGGGCTTACGAGCAGTACTTC. Protein sequence: CAWIKGAYEQYF.

The chain is built from TRBV9 and TRBJ2-5; D may be TRBD1 (6 bases). CDR3 length: 13 amino acids. Germline CDR1 reads SGDLS; CDR2 reads YYNGEE. The V and J ends lost 4 bases and 5 bases respectively, with 12 bases between them. CDR3 coding DNA: TGTGCCAGCAGCTTGGGACAATTGGAGACCCAGTACTTC. It specifies CASSLGQLETQYF.

The chain recombines TRBV14 with TRBJ2-5; D is uncertain. The CDR3 sequence is 17 residues long. The germline CDR1 and CDR2 sequences are SGHDN and FVKESK. V was cut by 1 base and J by 4 bases, with 19 bases left in between. CDR3 amino acids: CASSQGPREILGETQYF. CDR3 nucleotides: TGTGCCAGCAGCCAAGGGCCCCGAGAAATCCTAGGAGAGACCCAGTACTTC.

The chain employs TRBV14 and TRBJ2-3; 10 bases agree with TRBD2. The CDR3 runs 16 residues. Germline trimming cut 4 bases from V and 5 bases from J; bases unmatched to any gene: 9. The germline gives CDR1 SGHDN, CDR2 FVKESK. The CDR3: CASSRSSGRPRDTQYF. As DNA, the CDR3 is TGTGCCAGCAGCCGGTCTAGCGGGAGACCCCGAGATACGCAGTATTTT.

V is TRBV5-1 and J is TRBJ1-2; 10 bases line up with TRBD1. CDR3 length equals 13 residues. Per the germline V gene, CDR1 is SGHRS and CDR2 is YFSETQ. Germline trimming cut 5 bases from V and 8 bases from J; bases unmatched to any gene: 6. The CDR3 DNA sequence: TGCGCCAGCAGACGGACAGGGGGACAGGGCTACACCTTC. This sequence encodes CASRRTGGQGYTF.

This chain uses TRBV30 with TRBJ1-3, with D perhaps TRBD1 (5 bases). Between the trimmed V and J ends, which lost 1 base and 5 bases, there was a span of 12 bases. From germline, CDR1 is GTSNPN and CDR2 SVGIG (reference sequence). CDR3 size: 14 residues. The CDR3 here is CAWSEQDQRNTIYF. As DNA, the CDR3 is TGTGCCTGGAGTGAACAGGATCAGCGAAACACCATATATTTT.

V gene TRBV5-4 combines with J gene TRBJ1-4; no clear D. The CDR3 loop spans 13 amino acids. The ends were cut back, 4 bases at V and 8 bases at J, with 12 bases in the middle. The germline V gene has CDR1 SGHNT and CDR2 YYREEE (reference sequence). CDR3 in amino acids: CASSPQTGEKLFF. CDR3 coding DNA: TGTGCCAGCAGCCCCCAGACTGGGGAAAAACTGTTTTTT.

The genes are TRBV5-1 and TRBJ2-1, with 14 positions matching TRBD2. Per germline, CDR1 SGHRS and CDR2 YFSETQ. The V and J ends lost 2 bases and 0 bases, in that order; junction bases with no gene match: 7. CDR3 length: 19 amino acids. The CDR3 nucleotides read TGCGCCAGCAGCTTCGGACTAGCGGGGGGACTTTTCTCCTACAATGAGCAGTTCTTC. Its protein product is CASSFGLAGGLFSYNEQFF.

The J gene is TRBJ2-2, the V gene TRBV1; the D call of TRBD1 is as the table states it, not checked on the DNA. TRBV1 is annotated as a pseudogene. CDR3 size: 16 residues. Written as DNA, the CDR3 is TGCACCAGCAGCCAAGATCGTCAGGAATGCTACGGGGAGCTGTTTTTT. Its translation is CTSSQDRQECYGELFF.

V usage is TRBV6-1 and J usage is TRBJ1-4, with D possibly being TRBD1 (5 bases). In germline, CDR1 is MNHNS, CDR2 SASEGT. Trimming left V 7 bases short and J 8 bases short, with 14 bases between. The CDR3 has 13 residues. The chain's CDR3 is CASTSGLAEKLFF. CDR3 coding DNA: TGTGCCAGCACCTCAGGGTTGGCAGAAAAACTGTTTTTT.

The rearrangement joins TRBV5-5 to TRBJ2-3; D remains unclear. Germline CDR1 and CDR2: SGHKS and YYEKEE (reference sequence). The CDR3 totals 14 residues. V was cut by 0 bases and J by 2 bases, with 7 bases left in between. In nucleotides, the CDR3 is TGTGCCAGCAGCTTGGGGCCAAACACAGATACGCAGTATTTT. It specifies CASSLGPNTDTQYF.